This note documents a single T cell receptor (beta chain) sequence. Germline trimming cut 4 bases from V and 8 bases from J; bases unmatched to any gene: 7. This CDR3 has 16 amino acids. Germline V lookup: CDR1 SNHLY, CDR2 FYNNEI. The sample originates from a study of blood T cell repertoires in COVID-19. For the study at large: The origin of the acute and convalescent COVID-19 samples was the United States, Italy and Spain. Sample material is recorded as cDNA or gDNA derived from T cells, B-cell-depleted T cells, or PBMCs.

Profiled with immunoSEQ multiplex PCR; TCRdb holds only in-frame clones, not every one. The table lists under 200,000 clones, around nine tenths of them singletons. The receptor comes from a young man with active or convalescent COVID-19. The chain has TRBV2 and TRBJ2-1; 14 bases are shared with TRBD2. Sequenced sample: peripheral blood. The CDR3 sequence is CASSGAGLAGDDEQFF. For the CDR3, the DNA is TGTGCCAGCAGTGGGGCGGGACTAGCGGGAGACGATGAGCAGTTCTTC.